A selection of T cell receptor beta chains follows, all from one sample in a study of blood T cell repertoires in COVID-19. Sequenced by immunoSEQ multiplex PCR; TCRdb stores in-frame clones only, minus some. The table includes over 45,000 clones, 75% to 90% detected once. The sequencing input was peripheral blood. Source of these receptors: a man aged 55 to 70 with active COVID-19. The CDR3 runs from the conserved cysteine through the conserved F or W. The D gene is left open where the match is weak. A clone size is listed for some rows: how often the clone was seen (once, few, many), or a class if it is expanded.

CASTYGRGETQYF,TGTGCCAGCACTTATGGGAGAGGGGAGACCCAGTACTTC,TRBJ2-5,NA,NA,TRBV7-2
CASSLNAGSNEKLFF,TGTGCCAGCAGCTTGAACGCAGGGTCGAATGAAAAACTGTTTTTT,TRBJ1-4,NA,NA,TRBV5-4
CSVERGGLTEQYF,TGCAGCGTTGAACGGGGGGGCCTGACCGAGCAGTACTTC,TRBJ2-7,TRBD2,NA,TRBV29-1
CASSLAVTGGNTEAFF,TGTGCCAGCAGCTTAGCGGTGACAGGGGGGAACACTGAAGCTTTCTTT,TRBJ1-1,TRBD1,NA,TRBV7-2
CASSLGGGEQYF,TGTGCCAGCAGCTTAGGAGGTGGCGAGCAGTACTTC,TRBJ2-7,NA,NA,TRBV7-3
CASSSSGGAYLGEQFF,TGCGCCAGCAGCTCTAGCGGGGGGGCCTATCTCGGGGAGCAGTTCTTC,TRBJ2-1,TRBD2,few,TRBV5-1
CASSFPGVGEQFF,TGCGCCAGCAGCTTCCCGGGAGTGGGTGAGCAGTTCTTC,TRBJ2-1,NA,NA,TRBV5-1
CAWSSTSKSTTHF,TGTGCCTGGAGCTCTACCAGTAAGAGCACGACACACTTC,TRBJ1-2,NA,once,TRBV30
CATSIGQNYGYTF,TGTGCCACCAGCATTGGACAGAACTATGGCTACACCTTC,TRBJ1-2,NA,once,TRBV15
CASSSTLSEARSGANVLTF,TGTGCCAGCAGCTCCACTCTTTCTGAGGCCCGCTCTGGGGCCAACGTCCTGACTTTC,TRBJ2-6,NA,NA,TRBV5-6
CASSQGAGGTYEQYF,TGTGCCAGCAGCCAAGGAGCGGGAGGGACCTACGAGCAGTACTTC,TRBJ2-7,TRBD2,NA,TRBV3-1/TRBV3-2
CASSNPLWGDRGAFF,TGTGCCAGCAGTAACCCCCTTTGGGGGGACAGGGGAGCTTTCTTT,TRBJ1-1,TRBD1,NA,TRBV6-2/TRBV6-3
CASSLVTYPGGGEQFF,TGCGCCAGCAGCTTAGTGACTTATCCCGGGGGTGGTGAGCAGTTCTTC,TRBJ2-1,NA,NA,TRBV5-1
CASSLGTGYGYTF,TGCGCCAGCAGCCTCGGGACAGGGTATGGCTACACCTTC,TRBJ1-2,TRBD1,once,TRBV4-3
CASSPGSRPITEAFF,TGTGCCAGCAGCCCCGGGAGTAGGCCGATAACTGAAGCTTTCTTT,TRBJ1-1,NA,NA,TRBV7-9
CASSDTANYGYTF,TGTGCCAGCAGTGACACAGCTAACTATGGCTACACCTTC,TRBJ1-2,NA,NA,TRBV28
CASGPLAGGNEQFF,TGTGCTAGTGGTCCACTAGCGGGAGGGAATGAGCAGTTCTTC,TRBJ2-1,TRBD2,NA,TRBV12-5
CAGRTGQETQYF,TGTGCCGGCCGGACAGGCCAAGAGACCCAGTACTTC,TRBJ2-5,TRBD1,NA,TRBV7-9
CASSPRLAPEETQYF,TGTGCCAGCAGCCCCCGACTAGCGCCAGAAGAGACCCAGTACTTC,TRBJ2-5,TRBD2,NA,TRBV11-2
CASSQEGLAPKLYF,TGTGCCAGCAGCCAAGAGGGACTTGCCCCTAAGCTGTACTTC,TRBJ2-7,NA,NA,TRBV14
CASSFARGQDTGELFF,TGTGCCAGCAGCTTCGCCAGGGGGCAAGACACCGGGGAGCTGTTTTTT,TRBJ2-2,TRBD1,NA,TRBV7-9
CASSQTSRELFF,TGTGCCAGCAGCCAGACTAGCAGGGAGCTGTTTTTT,TRBJ2-2,TRBD2,NA,TRBV3-1/TRBV3-2
CATSGQGETQYF,TGTGCCACCAGCGGACAGGGGGAGACCCAGTACTTC,TRBJ2-5,TRBD1,NA,TRBV15
CATSRATDLQPQHF,TGTGCCACCAGCAGAGCGACAGATCTTCAGCCCCAGCATTTT,TRBJ1-5,NA,NA,TRBV15
CASSQVLQGPDTQYF,TGCGCCAGCAGTCAAGTGCTACAGGGACCAGATACGCAGTATTTT,TRBJ2-3,NA,NA,TRBV23-1
CACGGLDRPYNEQFF,TGTGCCTGTGGGGGACTAGATCGACCTTACAATGAGCAGTTCTTC,TRBJ2-1,TRBD2,NA,TRBV30
CASSPGTSGIRETQYF,TGTGCCAGCAGCCCGGGGACTAGCGGGATTAGGGAGACCCAGTACTTC,TRBJ2-5,TRBD2,NA,TRBV7-3
CASSEEAAGKISEGYTF,TGTGCCAGCAGTGAAGAGGCCGCGGGGAAGATTTCGGAGGGCTACACCTTC,TRBJ1-2,NA,NA,TRBV6-1
CASSLEGLGVYGYTF,TGCGCCAGCAGCTTGGAAGGGTTAGGGGTCTATGGCTACACCTTC,TRBJ1-2,NA,NA,TRBV5-1
CASSLTQGAGGYTF,TGTGCCAGCAGTTTGACACAGGGGGCGGGCGGCTACACCTTC,TRBJ1-2,TRBD1,NA,TRBV28
CASSLMAGALNEQFF,TGTGCCAGCAGCTTAATGGCGGGGGCCCTCAATGAGCAGTTCTTC,TRBJ2-1,NA,NA,TRBV7-2
CASSPTGVREPEAFF,TGTGCCAGCAGCCCGACTGGGGTGAGGGAACCTGAAGCTTTCTTT,TRBJ1-1,NA,NA,TRBV5-5
CASSILGGGTDTQYF,TGCGCCAGCAGCATCCTCGGGGGAGGCACAGATACGCAGTATTTT,TRBJ2-3,NA,NA,TRBV5-1
CATSRVVRETDPLRNTIYF,TGTGCCACCAGCAGAGTAGTACGGGAAACAGATCCCTTGAGAAACACCATATATTTT,TRBJ1-3,NA,few,TRBV15
CASSTGAGGLGNEQFF,TGCGCCAGCAGCACCGGAGCGGGAGGGTTGGGCAATGAGCAGTTCTTC,TRBJ2-1,TRBD2,NA,TRBV5-1
CASSLGGMLAGGGNEQFF,TGTGCCAGCAGCTTAGGGGGTATGCTAGCGGGAGGGGGCAATGAGCAGTTCTTC,TRBJ2-1,TRBD2,NA,TRBV7-2
CASSAVDRTSGNTIYF,TGTGCCAGCAGCGCCGTCGACAGAACATCTGGAAACACCATATATTTT,TRBJ1-3,NA,NA,TRBV9
CASSLLGETGTDTQYF,TGCGCCAGCAGCTTGCTTGGCGAAACAGGCACAGATACGCAGTATTTT,TRBJ2-3,NA,NA,TRBV5-1
CASSPGTVPGHEQYF,TGTGCCAGCAGTCCAGGGACAGTCCCTGGTCACGAGCAGTACTTC,TRBJ2-7,TRBD1,NA,TRBV6-5
CASSVTSGGSADTQYF,TGTGCCAGCAGCGTAACTAGCGGGGGGTCGGCAGATACGCAGTATTTT,TRBJ2-3,TRBD2,NA,TRBV9
CASSPGGGNQPQHF,TGCGCCAGCAGCCCAGGGGGCGGCAATCAGCCCCAGCATTTT,TRBJ1-5,TRBD1,few,TRBV5-1
CASTHSSVKNIQYF,TGTGCCAGCACCCACAGTTCCGTCAAAAACATTCAGTACTTC,TRBJ2-4,NA,NA,TRBV7-9
CASSRGVMGLAGLNEQYF,TGTGCCAGCAGTCGCGGAGTGATGGGACTAGCGGGACTGAACGAGCAGTACTTC,TRBJ2-7,TRBD2,NA,TRBV27
CASSSGTSANTDTQYF,TGTGCCAGCAGTTCGGGGACTAGCGCAAACACAGATACGCAGTATTTT,TRBJ2-3,TRBD2,NA,TRBV6-5
CASSLQEFMNTEAFF,TGTGCCAGCAGCCTACAGGAATTCATGAACACTGAAGCTTTCTTT,TRBJ1-1,NA,NA,TRBV5-4